The 8 T cell receptor beta chains below were found in one sample sequenced in a study of CD8 T cells in ankylosing spondylitis. General observations from the study: Roughly eight highly homologous variants made up a TCR beta motif that seemed to typify ankylosing spondylitis blood.

Their specific antigens are unknown. MiXCR, run by TCRdb on the 5' RACE reads, gives a single entry per CDR3 protein. Among roughly 490,000 distinct CDR3 sequences listed, roughly 5.3% were seen once. What was sequenced was blood, either unsorted or a sorted T cell fraction (not recorded which). These receptors came from a male donor with ankylosing spondylitis.

This clonotype was picked up many times. The chain's CDR3 is CASSLTGGRAEAFF. The CDR3 region has the DNA TGCGCCAGCAGCTTGACAGGGGGCCGCGCTGAAGCTTTCTTT. The chain uses TRBV5-1 and TRBJ1-1; TRBD1 aligns across 9 bases. CDR3 length: 14 amino acids. The trim removed 1 base at V and 6 bases at J, leaving 4 bases unmatched. Germline values: CDR1 SGHRS, CDR2 YFSETQ.

Ten or more counts support this clonotype. The chain has TRBV20-1 and TRBJ1-2; D call uncertain. Germline assignment: CDR1 DFQATT and CDR2 SNEGSKA (reference sequence). The germline V and J ends were trimmed by 3 bases and 0 bases, with 5 bases remaining between them. The CDR3 is 12 residues long. CDR3 residues: CSASISNYGYTF. CDR3 nucleotides: TGCAGTGCTAGTATTTCTAACTATGGCTACACCTTC.

This clonotype has ten or more counts. The chain employs TRBV27 and TRBJ2-3, with 9 bases that match TRBD2. Germline V gene data show CDR1 as MNHEY and CDR2 as SMNVEV (reference sequence). The CDR3 extends over 14 amino acids. V trimming: 5 bases; J trimming: 5 bases; junction bases outside the gene matches: 5. Here the CDR3 DNA reads TGTGCCAGCAGTGTAGCGGGAGCGCAAGATACGCAGTATTTT. Residues: CASSVAGAQDTQYF.

In this sample, this clonotype turned up many times. This rearrangement joins TRBV5-6 to TRBJ1-2; 7 bases map to TRBD1. Per germline, CDR1 SGHDT and CDR2 YYEEEE. Unmatched junction bases numbered 12, after V lost 5 bases and J lost 8 bases. The CDR3 has 14 amino acids. The DNA of the CDR3 is TGTGCCAGCAGTACCACGACAGGGCCAGGAGGCTACACCTTC. It codes for CASSTTTGPGGYTF.

This clonotype came up many times. V and J are TRBV5-6 and TRBJ2-3; maybe TRBD2 (5 bases). This CDR3 has 15 residues. From germline, CDR1 is SGHDT and CDR2 YYEEEE. V gave up 2 bases and J gave up 11 bases, with 21 bases separating them. This CDR3 is CASSFGVALPGRQYF. The CDR3 nucleotides are TGTGCCAGCAGCTTTGGGGTGGCCCTACCGGGGAGGCAGTATTTT. The full variable domain, with the rest looked up from reference TRBV5-6 and TRBJ2-3, is DAGVTQSPTHLIKTRGQQVTLRCSPKSGHDTVSWYQQALGQGPQFIFQYYEEEERQRGNFPDRFSGHQFPNYSSELNVNALLLGDSALYLCASSFGVALPGRQYFGPGTRLTVL.

The rearrangement links TRBV20-1 to TRBJ1-6, with D possibly matching TRBD1 (5 bases). The CDR3 has 19 residues. V was shortened by 0 bases and J by 0 bases, with 18 bases between the two germline ends. Germline lookup yields CDR1 DFQATT and CDR2 SNEGSKA (reference sequence). As DNA, the CDR3 is TGCAGTGCTAGAGACTATGGGACGGCGGAAAGCTCCTATAATTCACCCCTCCACTTT. Amino acid sequence: CSARDYGTAESSYNSPLHF.

This clonotype has at least ten counts. The chain recombines TRBV11-2 with TRBJ2-3; possible D gene TRBD2, 5 bases. The CDR3 has 15 amino acids. Trimming removed 5 bases at V and 0 bases at J, with 12 bases between. CDR1 is SGHAT, CDR2 FQNNGV, per germline. The chain's CDR3 is CASSVATGSTDTQYF. CDR3 in DNA: TGTGCCAGCAGCGTAGCGACGGGAAGCACAGATACGCAGTATTTT.

The gene calls are TRBV6-2 or TRBV6-3 and TRBJ2-3, with D possibly TRBD1 on 5 matching bases. This CDR3 is built from 11 residues. Germline CDR1 is MNHEY and CDR2 is SVGEGT. Trimming removed 4 bases at V and 7 bases at J, with 6 bases between. The CDR3 DNA reads as TGTGCCAGCAGTTCAGGGTATACGCAGTATTTT. Translation gives CASSSGYTQYF.